These T cell receptor beta chains were read from a single sample in a study of neurological immune-mediated disorders. TCRdb reprocessed the 5' RACE reads with MiXCR, giving one entry per CDR3 protein. The sample includes 130,000 or so distinct CDR3 sequences, more than 2.5% of them seen just once. Sequences were obtained from PBMCs. The receptors here all came from a woman younger than 45 with multiple sclerosis. Each CDR3 is given with its conserved first and last residue. Fields, in order: clone size, J gene, V gene, D gene, CDR3 DNA, CDR3 protein. A D gene is named only where the DNA matches it firmly. The size of a clone is reported for some rows only, either as once, few or many, or as a class for expanded clones.

>few|TRBJ1-4|TRBV10-2|NA
TGCGCCAGCAAGTCCAGGGCATCTAATGAAAAACTGTTTTTT
CASKSRASNEKLFF
>many|TRBJ2-3|TRBV29-1|TRBD2
TGCAGCGTCCAGGGACTAGCAACGCACGTGGATACGCAGTATTTT
CSVQGLATHVDTQYF
>many|TRBJ2-1|TRBV20-1|NA
TGCAGTGCTAGTACAGCCAATGAGCAGTTCTTC
CSASTANEQFF
>many|TRBJ2-4|TRBV7-2|TRBD2
TGTGCCAGCAGCTTTACACCCATCGGGAGGGACATTCAGTACTTC
CASSFTPIGRDIQYF
>many|TRBJ2-3|TRBV11-2|NA
TGTGCCAGCAGCCTCGGGACACAGCCCACAGATACGCAGTATTTT
CASSLGTQPTDTQYF
>NA|TRBJ2-3|TRBV10-3|NA
TGTGCCATCAGTGAGTCTGTGGTCGTCGATACGCAGTATTTT
CAISESVVVDTQYF
>many|TRBJ1-1|TRBV5-1|NA
TGCGCCAGCAGCTCCCAAACAGAGTTCTTGAACACTGAAGCTTTCTTT
CASSSQTEFLNTEAFF
>many|TRBJ2-1|TRBV5-1|TRBD1
TGCGCCAGCAGCCCGCGGACAGGGACTTTTTACAATGAGCAGTTCTTC
CASSPRTGTFYNEQFF
>many|TRBJ1-1|TRBV20-1|NA
TGCAGTGCTAGAGATTATCAGGAGAGAATGGCGGGCACTGAAGCTTTCTTT
CSARDYQERMAGTEAFF
>many|TRBJ1-2|TRBV12-3/TRBV12-4|NA
TGTGCCAGCAGTTTAGATGGGATCTATGGCTACACCTTC
CASSLDGIYGYTF
>many|TRBJ2-2|TRBV12-3/TRBV12-4|TRBD1
TGTGCCAGCAGTTTAGCCGGGACAGCAGCGGAGCTGTTTTTT
CASSLAGTAAELFF
>many|TRBJ2-7|TRBV18|TRBD1
TGTGCCAGCTCTCCCGGGACAGGTCCACACGAGCAGTACTTC
CASSPGTGPHEQYF
>many|TRBJ2-1|TRBV5-5|NA
TGTGCCAGCAGCTTGGCCAGGGTCCCGTGGGATGAGCAGTCCTTC
CASSLARVPWDEQSF
>few|TRBJ2-7|TRBV7-2|NA
TGTGCCAGCAGCCCGCGGTCCCGAAGCTCCTACGAGCAGTACTTC
CASSPRSRSSYEQYF
>many|TRBJ2-3|TRBV6-2/TRBV6-3|NA
TGTGCCAGCAGCCACGCCGCAGATACGCAGTATTTT
CASSHAADTQYF
>many|TRBJ2-3|TRBV11-3|TRBD1
TGTGCCAGCAGCTTAGGCAGGGGGAGAACGCAGTATTTT
CASSLGRGRTQYF
>few|TRBJ2-1|TRBV29-1|NA
TGCAGCGGAGGTTGGGCGGGGAATGAGCAGTTCTTC
CSGGWAGNEQFF
>NA|TRBJ2-3|TRBV10-3|TRBD2
TGTGCCGTCACTAGCGGGAGGGCCCCCACAGATACGCAGTATTTT
CAVTSGRAPTDTQYF
>many|TRBJ2-6|TRBV10-3|TRBD1
TGTGCCATCAGTATGGACAGGTCGTCTGGGGCCAACGTCCTGACTTTC
CAISMDRSSGANVLTF
>many|TRBJ2-5|TRBV5-1|NA
TGCGCCAGCAGCTTCGGTAGAGGGAATGGAGAGACCCAGTACTTC
CASSFGRGNGETQYF
>many|TRBJ2-1|TRBV5-1|TRBD1
TGCGCCAGCAGTTCCACCACAGGGGCAGGGGAGCAGTTCTTC
CASSSTTGAGEQFF
>many|TRBJ1-1|TRBV7-9|NA
TGTGCCAGCAGCTCGTCGATGACGACAGACAACACTGAAGCTTTCTTT
CASSSSMTTDNTEAFF
>many|TRBJ2-3|TRBV5-1|NA
TGCGCCAGCAGCCCGTACCGGTCACCGGGGGCAGATACGCAGTATTTT
CASSPYRSPGADTQYF
>many|TRBJ1-2|TRBV5-6|NA
TGTGCCAGCAGCTGGACCTCCGGGACTCCGTATGGCTACACCTTC
CASSWTSGTPYGYTF
>few|TRBJ1-5|TRBV20-1|NA
TGCAGTGCTAGTTCGGGTTTGCAGGTCCAGCATTTT
CSASSGLQVQHF
>many|TRBJ1-4|TRBV29-1|TRBD1
TGCAGCGTTTGGACAGGGGGCAACGAAAAACTGTTTTTT
CSVWTGGNEKLFF
>many|TRBJ2-7|TRBV19|NA
TGTGCCAGTTCCCAGTGGGGTGGGTCCTACGAGCAGTACTTC
CASSQWGGSYEQYF
>many|TRBJ2-3|TRBV7-8|NA
TGTGCCAGCTCGAAGGGAATATCTAGCCCCTATAGCACAGATACGCAGTATTTT
CASSKGISSPYSTDTQYF
>many|TRBJ1-4|TRBV21-1|NA
TGTGCCAGCAGCCGCCCCAGAAAACGCGAAAAACTGTTTTTT
CASSRPRKREKLFF
>few|TRBJ2-5|TRBV5-1|NA
TGCGCCAGCAGCTTGGATCGGGTAGAGACCCAGTACTTC
CASSLDRVETQYF
>many|TRBJ1-2|TRBV12-3/TRBV12-4|NA
TGTGCCAGCAGTTTCGTGGTGGACTATGGCTACACCTTC
CASSFVVDYGYTF
>many|TRBJ1-2|TRBV5-5|NA
TGTGCCAGCAGGGCCTCAAGGGATAACTATGGCTACACCTTC
CASRASRDNYGYTF
>many|TRBJ2-1|TRBV4-3|NA
TGCGCCAGCAGCCAAGACGCGGGTTCCTACAATGAGCAGTTCTTC
CASSQDAGSYNEQFF
>many|TRBJ2-1|TRBV4-3|TRBD2
TGCGCCAGCAGCCAAGTCACGGGGGGGCCCTATGAGCAGTTCTTC
CASSQVTGGPYEQFF
>many|TRBJ1-2|TRBV20-1|TRBD1
TGCAGTGCTAGCGCACAGGGGCTTGGGGGCTACACCTTC
CSASAQGLGGYTF
>many|TRBJ2-5|TRBV10-3|TRBD1
TGTGCCATCAGCACCGGGACAGGGGGCAGGGAGACCCAGTACTTC
CAISTGTGGRETQYF
>many|TRBJ1-3|TRBV20-1|NA
TGCAGTGCTCAGACGTCCATCTCTGGAAACACCATATATTTT
CSAQTSISGNTIYF
>many|TRBJ1-4|TRBV7-2|NA
TGTGCCAGCAGCTTAATCACGCGTGGGTACAATGAAAAACTGTTTTTT
CASSLITRGYNEKLFF
>many|TRBJ2-1|TRBV6-2/TRBV6-3|TRBD2
TGTGCCAGCAGTTCCCCGGCCGGGGGGGCCTTCAATGAGCAGTTCTTC
CASSSPAGGAFNEQFF
>many|TRBJ2-4|TRBV12-3/TRBV12-4|NA
TGTGCCAGCAGCCTCGGTGGGGGGGCCAAAAACATTCAGTACTTC
CASSLGGGAKNIQYF
>many|TRBJ2-7|TRBV7-2|NA
TGTGCCAGCAGCTACCCTTCGGGACACGAGCAGTACTTC
CASSYPSGHEQYF